This is a list of T cell receptor beta chains from one sample in a study of CD8 T cells in ankylosing spondylitis. One entry per CDR3 protein results from TCRdb running MiXCR on the 5' RACE reads. Among a few hundred thousand distinct CDR3 sequences listed, about a fifth were seen once. Specimen: blood, either unsorted or a sorted T cell fraction (not recorded which). The receptors here all came from a male donor with ankylosing spondylitis. The CDR3 runs from the conserved cysteine through the conserved F or W. The D gene is left open where the match is weak. Rows may omit the clone size; those that give it use once, few, many or a size class.

cdr3_aa,cdr3_nt,clone_size,d_call,j_call,v_call
CASSLSGSNTGELFF,TGTGCTAGCAGCTTGTCCGGGTCGAACACCGGGGAGCTGTTTTTT,NA,NA,TRBJ2-2,TRBV7-7
CSALTGLGETQYF,TGCAGCGCATTGACAGGGTTAGGAGAGACCCAGTACTTC,many,TRBD1,TRBJ2-5,TRBV29-1
CASSVDGGKTATGELFF,TGTGCCAGCAGCGTAGACGGCGGGAAGACGGCGACCGGGGAGCTGTTTTTT,NA,NA,TRBJ2-2,TRBV9
CASHNAYEQYF,TGCGCCAGCCACAACGCCTACGAGCAGTACTTC,few,NA,TRBJ2-7,TRBV5-1
CASSRFSREQFF,TGCGCCAGCAGCCGCTTCTCGCGTGAGCAGTTCTTC,NA,NA,TRBJ2-1,TRBV5-1
CASSQVPSGGNNEQFF,TGTGCCAGCAGCCAAGTCCCTAGCGGAGGGAACAATGAGCAGTTCTTC,NA,TRBD2,TRBJ2-1,TRBV3-1
CASSLGPENTEAFF,TGTGCCAGCAGCCTCGGCCCCGAGAACACTGAAGCTTTCTTT,NA,NA,TRBJ1-1,TRBV7-3
CATSRGPVGQATGELFF,TGTGCCACCAGCAGAGGTCCTGTGGGACAGGCGACCGGGGAGCTGTTTTTT,few,TRBD1,TRBJ2-2,TRBV15
CASSNDRGSYNEQFF,TGCGCCAGCAGCAACGACAGGGGGTCCTACAATGAGCAGTTCTTC,NA,TRBD1,TRBJ2-1,TRBV5-1
CASSPSTNNQPQHF,TGTGCCAGCAGCCCCAGCACGAACAATCAGCCCCAGCATTTT,NA,NA,TRBJ1-5,TRBV7-2
CASSPATPANTGELFF,TGTGCCAGCTCACCAGCGACACCCGCGAACACCGGGGAGCTGTTTTTT,NA,NA,TRBJ2-2,TRBV18
CASSLDDTDTQYF,TGCGCCAGCAGCTTGGACGACACAGATACGCAGTATTTT,NA,NA,TRBJ2-3,TRBV5-1
CASSTGVGNIQYF,TGCGCCAGCAGTACGGGAGTGGGAAACATTCAGTACTTC,few,NA,TRBJ2-4,TRBV5-1
CASMTGLNEKLFF,TGTGCCAGCATGACGGGCCTTAATGAAAAACTGTTTTTT,many,NA,TRBJ1-4,TRBV5-6
CASSQDNQGGNQPQHF,TGTGCCAGCAGCCAAGATAACCAGGGGGGCAATCAGCCCCAGCATTTT,NA,TRBD1,TRBJ1-5,TRBV4-2
CASSQPGTLDGELFF,TGTGCCAGCAGCCAACCCGGGACTTTGGACGGGGAGCTGTTTTTT,NA,NA,TRBJ2-2,TRBV4-2
CASSLEGTFYEQYF,TGTGCCAGCAGCTTAGAGGGGACTTTCTACGAGCAGTACTTC,few,NA,TRBJ2-7,TRBV7-2
CASSTARDRDYNEQFF,TGTGCCAGCAGTACAGCCCGGGACAGGGATTACAATGAGCAGTTCTTC,few,TRBD1,TRBJ2-1,TRBV3-1
CASSLVGSGVPYEQYF,TGTGCCAGCAGCTTAGTCGGTAGCGGAGTCCCCTACGAGCAGTACTTC,few,NA,TRBJ2-7,TRBV7-2
CASSFYRGYEQYF,TGTGCCAGCAGTTTTTATCGGGGATACGAGCAGTACTTC,few,NA,TRBJ2-7,TRBV28
CASNPGTGVEQYF,TGCGCCAGCAACCCCGGGACAGGGGTCGAGCAGTACTTC,NA,TRBD1,TRBJ2-7,TRBV5-1